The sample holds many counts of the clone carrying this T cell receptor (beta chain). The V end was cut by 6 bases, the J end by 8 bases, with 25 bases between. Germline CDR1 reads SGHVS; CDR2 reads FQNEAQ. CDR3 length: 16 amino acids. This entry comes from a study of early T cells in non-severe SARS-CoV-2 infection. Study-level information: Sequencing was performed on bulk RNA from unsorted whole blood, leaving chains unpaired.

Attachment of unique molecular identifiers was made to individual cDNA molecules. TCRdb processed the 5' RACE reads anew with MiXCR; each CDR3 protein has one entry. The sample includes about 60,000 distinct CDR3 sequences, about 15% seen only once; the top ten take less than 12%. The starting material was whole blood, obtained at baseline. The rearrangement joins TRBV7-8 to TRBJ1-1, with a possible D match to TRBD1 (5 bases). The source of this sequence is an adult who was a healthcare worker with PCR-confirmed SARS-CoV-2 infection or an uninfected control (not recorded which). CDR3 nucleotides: TGTGCCAGCAGGGGGGATCGTTGGAGGGCCGTAGGCGAAGCTTTCTTT. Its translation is CASRGDRWRAVGEAFF.